This TCR beta chain was documented in a study of CD4 T cells in relation to SARS-CoV-2 and coronaviruses. Using immunoSEQ multiplex PCR, the repertoire was profiled, and TCRdb retains in-frame clones only, with some absent. The table has tens of thousands of clones, 70% to 90% seen once; the top ten hold about 1.5%. The V gene's germline CDR1 is KGHSH and CDR2 LQKENI. The CDR3 runs to 13 residues. V lost 3 bases and J 5 bases, leaving 10 bases between the germline ends. Remarks on this clone: Antigen unknown.

CD4+ T cells from unexposed donors were obtained before the COVID-19 pandemic (2011-2018). Findings and caveats of the study: Crossreactive clones expanded significantly less to SARS-CoV-2 than monoreactive clones. Memory recall responses, not primary responses primed in culture, are what the assay detects. The cross-reactivity analysis covered only spike protein, not other viral proteins.

The chain combines TRBV18 with TRBJ1-1; D uncertain. The sequenced material came from memory CD4+ T cells from PBMCs. The TCR was taken from a human donor in good health. The CDR3: CASSPDKGTEAFF. The CDR3 coding sequence is TGTGCCAGCTCACCCGATAAAGGGACTGAAGCTTTCTTT.